A selection of T cell receptor beta chains follows, all from one sample in a study of T cells in Graves' hyperthyroidism and ophthalmopathy. MiXCR was run by TCRdb on the multiplex PCR reads, yielding one entry per CDR3 protein. The profile shows 600,000 to 800,000 distinct CDR3 sequences, about 35% of them singletons. The specimen was blood. Receptors were obtained from a woman aged 40 to 55 with Graves' hyperthyroidism. CDR3s include the opening cysteine and the closing phenylalanine or tryptophan. Fields, in order: J gene, clone size, V gene, CDR3 length, D gene, CDR3 protein, CDR3 DNA. A D gene is named only where the DNA matches it firmly. Size is stated for part of the rows, as once, few or many counts, or as a class when the clone is expanded.

J gene: TRBJ2-7; clone size: NA; V gene: TRBV27; CDR3 length: 14; D gene: NA; CDR3 protein: CASSFRRETYEQYF; CDR3 DNA: TGTGCCAGCAGTTTCAGACGGGAAACATACGAGCAGTACTTC
J gene: TRBJ2-1; clone size: NA; V gene: TRBV2; CDR3 length: 13; D gene: NA; CDR3 protein: CASSSDGGHEQFF; CDR3 DNA: TGTGCCAGCAGCTCTGACGGCGGCCATGAGCAGTTCTTC
J gene: TRBJ2-5; clone size: many; V gene: TRBV25-1; CDR3 length: 12; D gene: NA; CDR3 protein: CASSEGWETQYF; CDR3 DNA: TGTGCCAGCAGTGAAGGGTGGGAGACCCAGTACTTC
J gene: TRBJ1-2; clone size: few; V gene: TRBV19; CDR3 length: 17; D gene: TRBD1; CDR3 protein: CASSPGGVGQKDCGYTF; CDR3 DNA: TGTGCCAGTAGTCCAGGCGGTGTGGGACAGAAGGACTGTGGCTACACCTTC
J gene: TRBJ1-5; clone size: many; V gene: TRBV10-3; CDR3 length: 13; D gene: TRBD1; CDR3 protein: CAIGTGSNQPQHF; CDR3 DNA: TGTGCCATTGGGACAGGGAGCAATCAGCCCCAGCATTTT
J gene: TRBJ1-5; clone size: NA; V gene: TRBV7-2; CDR3 length: 17; D gene: NA; CDR3 protein: CASSLFSQGAGNQPQHF; CDR3 DNA: TGTGCCAGCTCACTCTTCAGTCAAGGCGCCGGCAATCAGCCCCAGCATTTT
J gene: TRBJ2-5; clone size: NA; V gene: TRBV20-1; CDR3 length: 16; D gene: NA; CDR3 protein: CSASSPLGIIEETQYF; CDR3 DNA: TGCAGTGCTAGTTCTCCTCTCGGGATAATCGAGGAGACCCAGTACTTC
J gene: TRBJ2-1; clone size: NA; V gene: TRBV29-1; CDR3 length: 14; D gene: NA; CDR3 protein: CSVGDTSSYNEQFF; CDR3 DNA: TGCAGCGTGGGGGACACGAGCTCCTACAATGAGCAGTTCTTC
J gene: TRBJ1-3; clone size: NA; V gene: TRBV7-8; CDR3 length: 15; D gene: NA; CDR3 protein: CASSLANGYGYTIYF; CDR3 DNA: TGTGCCAGCAGCTTAGCTAACGGCTATGGCTACACCATATATTTT
J gene: TRBJ2-7; clone size: NA; V gene: TRBV29-1; CDR3 length: 12; D gene: TRBD1; CDR3 protein: CSLSWTGDEQYF; CDR3 DNA: TGCAGCCTTTCCTGGACAGGGGACGAGCAGTACTTC
J gene: TRBJ1-2; clone size: few; V gene: TRBV20-1; CDR3 length: 14; D gene: NA; CDR3 protein: CSAAGAAGSYGYTF; CDR3 DNA: TGCAGTGCCGCGGGAGCAGCGGGTAGCTATGGCTACACTTTC
J gene: TRBJ2-5; clone size: NA; V gene: TRBV28; CDR3 length: 15; D gene: TRBD2; CDR3 protein: CASSTVRGGEETQYF; CDR3 DNA: TGTGCCAGCAGTACCGTTCGGGGGGGCGAAGAGACCCAGTACTTC
J gene: TRBJ2-2; clone size: few; V gene: TRBV5-6; CDR3 length: 14; D gene: NA; CDR3 protein: CASETGRVGGELFF; CDR3 DNA: TGTGCCAGTGAAACAGGGAGGGTTGGCGGGGAGCTGTTTTTT
J gene: TRBJ1-1; clone size: NA; V gene: TRBV11-2; CDR3 length: 14; D gene: TRBD1; CDR3 protein: CASSGQGARTEAFF; CDR3 DNA: TGTGCCAGCAGCGGACAGGGGGCGCGGACTGAAGCTTTCTTT
J gene: TRBJ2-7; clone size: many; V gene: TRBV7-9; CDR3 length: 16; D gene: TRBD1; CDR3 protein: CASSSLGTGRAYEQYF; CDR3 DNA: TGTGCCAGCAGCTCTCTCGGGACAGGGAGGGCCTACGAGCAGTACTTC
J gene: TRBJ1-1; clone size: NA; V gene: TRBV5-1; CDR3 length: 13; D gene: NA; CDR3 protein: CPSRPGSNTEAFF; CDR3 DNA: TGCCCCAGCCGTCCAGGGTCGAACACTGAAGCTTTCTTT
J gene: TRBJ1-1; clone size: NA; V gene: TRBV11-1; CDR3 length: 14; D gene: TRBD1; CDR3 protein: CASSASDRGQKAFF; CDR3 DNA: TGTGCCAGCAGCGCCTCGGACAGGGGCCAAAAAGCTTTCTTT
J gene: TRBJ1-4; clone size: many; V gene: TRBV12-3/TRBV12-4; CDR3 length: 13; D gene: TRBD1; CDR3 protein: CASSLGQNEKLFF; CDR3 DNA: TGTGCCAGCAGCTTGGGACAGAATGAAAAACTGTTTTTT
J gene: TRBJ1-2; clone size: NA; V gene: TRBV12-3/TRBV12-4; CDR3 length: 14; D gene: NA; CDR3 protein: CASSEVAINYGYTF; CDR3 DNA: TGTGCCAGCAGTGAAGTGGCAATAAACTATGGCTACACCTTC
J gene: TRBJ1-6; clone size: NA; V gene: TRBV7-9; CDR3 length: 15; D gene: TRBD1; CDR3 protein: CASSSPRGGGSPLHF; CDR3 DNA: TGTGCCAGCAGCTCGCCGAGAGGGGGCGGTTCACCCCTCCACTTT
J gene: TRBJ2-5; clone size: few; V gene: TRBV6-2/TRBV6-3; CDR3 length: 15; D gene: NA; CDR3 protein: CASSYVGQGAETQYF; CDR3 DNA: TGTGCCAGCAGTTACGTAGGGCAGGGTGCGGAGACCCAGTACTTC
J gene: TRBJ1-2; clone size: NA; V gene: TRBV6-5; CDR3 length: 10; D gene: NA; CDR3 protein: CASIGTGYTF; CDR3 DNA: TGTGCCAGCATAGGTACAGGATACACCTTC
J gene: TRBJ2-1; clone size: NA; V gene: TRBV14; CDR3 length: 14; D gene: NA; CDR3 protein: CASSQDWGSNEQFF; CDR3 DNA: TGTGCCAGCAGCCAAGATTGGGGGTCCAATGAGCAGTTCTTC
J gene: TRBJ1-5; clone size: NA; V gene: TRBV6-6; CDR3 length: 16; D gene: NA; CDR3 protein: CASSMRDGHSNQPQHF; CDR3 DNA: TGTGCCAGCAGTATGCGGGACGGGCATAGCAATCAGCCCCAGCATTTT
J gene: TRBJ1-5; clone size: NA; V gene: TRBV6-6; CDR3 length: 13; D gene: NA; CDR3 protein: CASSLSPGQPQHF; CDR3 DNA: TGTGCCAGCAGTTTATCACCTGGGCAGCCCCAGCATTTT
J gene: TRBJ2-2; clone size: NA; V gene: TRBV13; CDR3 length: 16; D gene: NA; CDR3 protein: CASSPPTVVGTGELFF; CDR3 DNA: TGTGCCAGCAGCCCGCCGACAGTGGTCGGGACCGGGGAGCTGTTTTTT
J gene: TRBJ1-3; clone size: many; V gene: TRBV20-1; CDR3 length: 13; D gene: NA; CDR3 protein: CSVPGMAGNTIYF; CDR3 DNA: TGCAGTGTGCCGGGCATGGCTGGAAACACCATATATTTT
J gene: TRBJ1-1; clone size: NA; V gene: TRBV7-2; CDR3 length: 13; D gene: NA; CDR3 protein: CASRNTAGTEAFF; CDR3 DNA: TGTGCCAGCAGAAATACGGCGGGCACTGAAGCTTTCTTT
J gene: TRBJ1-1; clone size: few; V gene: TRBV15; CDR3 length: 16; D gene: NA; CDR3 protein: CATSRWRGGRDTEAFF; CDR3 DNA: TGTGCCACCAGCAGATGGCGGGGGGGCAGAGACACTGAAGCTTTCTTT
J gene: TRBJ2-7; clone size: NA; V gene: TRBV7-9; CDR3 length: 12; D gene: NA; CDR3 protein: CASQPSPGEQYF; CDR3 DNA: TGTGCCAGCCAGCCCTCCCCCGGCGAGCAGTACTTC
J gene: TRBJ1-2; clone size: many; V gene: TRBV7-9; CDR3 length: 15; D gene: NA; CDR3 protein: CASSIGDGTIYGYTF; CDR3 DNA: TGTGCCAGCAGCATAGGAGACGGGACCATCTATGGCTACACCTTC
J gene: TRBJ2-2; clone size: once; V gene: TRBV5-4; CDR3 length: 15; D gene: NA; CDR3 protein: CASSLGRAHTGELFF; CDR3 DNA: TGTGCCAGCAGCTTGGGCAGGGCACACACCGGGGAGCTGTTTTTT
J gene: TRBJ2-5; clone size: many; V gene: TRBV20-1; CDR3 length: 11; D gene: NA; CDR3 protein: CSAIQMETQYF; CDR3 DNA: TGCAGTGCCATACAGATGGAGACCCAGTACTTC
J gene: TRBJ2-7; clone size: few; V gene: TRBV6-5; CDR3 length: 14; D gene: NA; CDR3 protein: CASSYSRVAYEQYF; CDR3 DNA: TGTGCCAGCAGTTACTCGAGGGTCGCCTACGAGCAGTACTTC
J gene: TRBJ2-7; clone size: few; V gene: TRBV25-1; CDR3 length: 11; D gene: NA; CDR3 protein: CASRVENEQYF; CDR3 DNA: TGTGCCAGCAGAGTGGAAAACGAGCAGTACTTC
J gene: TRBJ2-7; clone size: many; V gene: TRBV10-3; CDR3 length: 15; D gene: TRBD2; CDR3 protein: CAISDTSGSSYEQYF; CDR3 DNA: TGTGCCATCAGTGATACTAGCGGGAGCTCCTACGAGCAGTACTTC
J gene: TRBJ1-2; clone size: many; V gene: TRBV10-3; CDR3 length: 17; D gene: NA; CDR3 protein: CAISEQISGQPNYGYTF; CDR3 DNA: TGTGCCATCAGTGAGCAGATCTCGGGACAACCTAACTATGGCTACACCTTC
J gene: TRBJ1-2; clone size: many; V gene: TRBV10-2; CDR3 length: 15; D gene: NA; CDR3 protein: CASSELGAGVDGYTF; CDR3 DNA: TGCGCCAGCAGTGAGCTTGGTGCAGGGGTGGATGGCTACACCTTC
J gene: TRBJ2-7; clone size: many; V gene: TRBV10-3; CDR3 length: 13; D gene: TRBD2; CDR3 protein: CATGTSGRGEQYF; CDR3 DNA: TGTGCCACCGGGACTAGCGGGAGAGGGGAGCAGTACTTC
J gene: TRBJ2-5; clone size: many; V gene: TRBV7-9; CDR3 length: 12; D gene: NA; CDR3 protein: CASSLVKETQYF; CDR3 DNA: TGTGCCAGCAGCTTAGTGAAGGAGACCCAGTACTTC
J gene: TRBJ2-7; clone size: NA; V gene: TRBV19; CDR3 length: 15; D gene: TRBD1; CDR3 protein: CASSASAGTGNEQYF; CDR3 DNA: TGTGCCAGTAGTGCCAGTGCCGGGACAGGGAATGAGCAGTACTTC
J gene: TRBJ1-2; clone size: NA; V gene: TRBV5-4; CDR3 length: 15; D gene: TRBD1; CDR3 protein: CASSPPGTAPRGYTF; CDR3 DNA: TGTGCCAGCAGCCCGCCCGGGACAGCCCCTCGGGGCTACACCTTC
J gene: TRBJ2-2; clone size: many; V gene: TRBV10-3; CDR3 length: 15; D gene: TRBD1; CDR3 protein: CAISSGTGLPGELFF; CDR3 DNA: TGTGCCATCAGTTCCGGGACAGGGCTCCCCGGGGAGCTGTTTTTT
J gene: TRBJ2-7; clone size: few; V gene: TRBV4-1; CDR3 length: 13; D gene: NA; CDR3 protein: CASSPTWGYEQYF; CDR3 DNA: TGCGCCAGCAGCCCGACGTGGGGGTACGAGCAGTACTTC
J gene: TRBJ1-1; clone size: many; V gene: TRBV5-5; CDR3 length: 14; D gene: NA; CDR3 protein: CASSLLPEGAEAFF; CDR3 DNA: TGTGCCAGCAGCTTGTTACCCGAGGGGGCTGAAGCTTTCTTT
J gene: TRBJ2-7; clone size: many; V gene: TRBV20-1; CDR3 length: 14; D gene: TRBD2; CDR3 protein: CSARGGRVVYEQYF; CDR3 DNA: TGCAGTGCTAGAGGCGGGAGGGTTGTGTACGAGCAGTACTTC
J gene: TRBJ1-2; clone size: NA; V gene: TRBV2; CDR3 length: 11; D gene: NA; CDR3 protein: CASIELGGYTF; CDR3 DNA: TGTGCCAGCATTGAATTGGGTGGCTACACCTTC
J gene: TRBJ1-4; clone size: few; V gene: TRBV4-3; CDR3 length: 16; D gene: TRBD1; CDR3 protein: CASSQEGTANNEKLFF; CDR3 DNA: TGCGCCAGCAGCCAAGAGGGGACAGCGAATAATGAAAAACTGTTTTTT
J gene: TRBJ2-7; clone size: many; V gene: TRBV7-2; CDR3 length: 14; D gene: TRBD2; CDR3 protein: CASSSLAGTYEQYF; CDR3 DNA: TGTGCCAGCAGCTCACTAGCGGGGACCTACGAGCAGTACTTC
J gene: TRBJ2-5; clone size: once; V gene: TRBV10-3; CDR3 length: 14; D gene: NA; CDR3 protein: CAISDSWGGETQYF; CDR3 DNA: TGTGCCATCAGTGATTCATGGGGTGGGGAGACCCAGTACTTC
J gene: TRBJ1-1; clone size: few; V gene: TRBV7-2; CDR3 length: 13; D gene: NA; CDR3 protein: CASSLDLDTEAFF; CDR3 DNA: TGTGCCAGCAGCTTAGATTTGGACACTGAAGCTTTCTTT
J gene: TRBJ2-2; clone size: few; V gene: TRBV14; CDR3 length: 19; D gene: TRBD2; CDR3 protein: CASSPLAGAPEGGTGELFF; CDR3 DNA: TGTGCCAGCAGCCCCTTAGCGGGAGCGCCCGAAGGTGGCACCGGGGAGCTGTTTTTT
J gene: TRBJ2-7; clone size: many; V gene: TRBV20-1; CDR3 length: 15; D gene: NA; CDR3 protein: CSARERTGTWYEQYF; CDR3 DNA: TGCAGTGCTAGAGAGAGAACCGGGACATGGTACGAGCAGTACTTC
J gene: TRBJ2-5; clone size: many; V gene: TRBV10-2; CDR3 length: 15; D gene: NA; CDR3 protein: CASSESVQEAETQYF; CDR3 DNA: TGCGCCAGCAGTGAGTCGGTTCAGGAGGCGGAGACCCAGTACTTC
J gene: TRBJ1-6; clone size: NA; V gene: TRBV7-2; CDR3 length: 14; D gene: NA; CDR3 protein: CASSQAPVGSPLHF; CDR3 DNA: TGTGCCAGCAGCCAGGCCCCGGTTGGTTCACCCCTCCACTTT
J gene: TRBJ2-7; clone size: NA; V gene: TRBV7-2; CDR3 length: 14; D gene: NA; CDR3 protein: CASSFIAESYEQYF; CDR3 DNA: TGTGCCAGCAGCTTTATAGCGGAATCCTACGAGCAGTACTTC
J gene: TRBJ2-7; clone size: few; V gene: TRBV29-1; CDR3 length: 10; D gene: NA; CDR3 protein: CSVEEKEQYF; CDR3 DNA: TGCAGCGTAGAGGAGAAGGAGCAGTACTTC
J gene: TRBJ1-1; clone size: NA; V gene: TRBV12-5; CDR3 length: 18; D gene: TRBD1; CDR3 protein: CASGTRLGQEFGDTEAFF; CDR3 DNA: TGTGCTAGTGGCACTAGACTGGGACAGGAGTTCGGGGACACTGAAGCTTTCTTT